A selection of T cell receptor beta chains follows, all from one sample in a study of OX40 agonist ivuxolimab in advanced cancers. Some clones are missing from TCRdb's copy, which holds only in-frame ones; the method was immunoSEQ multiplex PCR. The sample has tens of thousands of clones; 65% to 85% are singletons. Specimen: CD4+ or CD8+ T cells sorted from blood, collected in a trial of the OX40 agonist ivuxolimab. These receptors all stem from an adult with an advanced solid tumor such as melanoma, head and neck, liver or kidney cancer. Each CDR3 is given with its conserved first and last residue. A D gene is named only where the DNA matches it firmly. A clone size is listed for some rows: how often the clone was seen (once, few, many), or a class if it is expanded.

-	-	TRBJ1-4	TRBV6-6	CASSHGTVVGNEKLFF	TGTGCCAGCAGTCACGGGACCGTGGTGGGTAATGAAAAACTGTTTTTT
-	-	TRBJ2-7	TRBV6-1	CASSESGHLREQYF	TGTGCCAGCAGTGAGAGTGGGCACCTCCGCGAGCAGTACTTC
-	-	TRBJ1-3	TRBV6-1	CASSRTVSGNTIYF	TGTGCCAGCAGTAGGACGGTCTCTGGAAACACCATATATTTT
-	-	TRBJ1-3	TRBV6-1	CASSEAQPEYGNTIYF	TGTGCCAGCAGTGAAGCCCAACCTGAATACGGAAACACCATATATTTT
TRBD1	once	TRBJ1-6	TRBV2	CASRPDRSSYNSPLHF	TGTGCCAGCAGACCGGACAGGAGCTCCTATAATTCACCCCTCCACTTT
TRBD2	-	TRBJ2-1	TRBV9	CASSVVTGGFNEQFF	TGTGCCAGCAGCGTAGTGACGGGAGGGTTCAATGAGCAGTTCTTC
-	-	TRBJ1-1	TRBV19	CASTGDVGTEAFF	TGTGCCAGTACCGGGGACGTTGGCACTGAAGCTTTCTTT
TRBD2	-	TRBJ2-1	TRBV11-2	CASSRTSGRAGSHEQFF	TGTGCCAGCAGCCGCACTAGCGGGAGGGCCGGGTCCCATGAGCAGTTCTTC
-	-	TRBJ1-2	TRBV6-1	CASSLTGGYTF	TGTGCCAGCAGTCTTACGGGTGGCTACACCTTC
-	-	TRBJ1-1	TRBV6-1	CASRGNTEAFF	TGTGCCAGCCGGGGGAACACTGAAGCTTTCTTT